This is a list of T cell receptor beta chains from one sample in a study of OX40 agonist ivuxolimab in advanced cancers. The data were produced by immunoSEQ multiplex PCR, yet TCRdb's version contains in-frame clones alone and is incomplete. The data contain about 100,000 clones, roughly 90% of them singletons. The sequences come from CD4+ or CD8+ T cells sorted from blood, collected in a trial of the OX40 agonist ivuxolimab. The receptors derive from an adult with an advanced solid tumor such as melanoma, head and neck, liver or kidney cancer. The conserved cysteine and the conserved F or W are not part of the CDR3 here.

v_call cdr3_aa
TRBV6-5 ACAGANVLT
TRBV2 ASKASGTRGETQY
TRBV9 ASSVSVSSPYGYT
TRBV15 ATSRDIGMNTEAF
TRBV6-1 ASSEPGRALF
TRBV5-1 ASSLELAGPKTQY
TRBV5-1 ASSLGRTDTQY
TRBV21-1 ASSKVTSYEQY
TRBV27 ASSKNRGGDLYGYT
TRBV2 ASSVGQGAKAF
TRBV2 ATAQPDRAEAF
TRBV5-4 ASSPVGTGANVLT
TRBV29-1 SVGGTGYEAF
TRBV6-5 ASSSPTGELF
TRBV6-5 ASSRDSQEDEQF
TRBV7-9 ASSLVGANTGELF
TRBV7-3 ASSLRLDGEQF
TRBV25-1 ASKKQGPNTGELF
TRBV7-2 ASSSPWSVGNSPLH
TRBV30 AWRTGQGNGYT
TRBV5-1 ASGTSGSTGELF
TRBV6-1 ASSARLLSNNSPLH
TRBV30 AWNSRLENTEAF
TRBV28 ASSQTSGGAGTEAF
TRBV6-5 ASTEWFGDTEAF
TRBV5-1 ASKRDSYYEQY
TRBV5-8 ASSLRRGTDTQY
TRBV5-6 ASSLEGTSQAF
TRBV7-9 ASSFGDRNNYGYT
TRBV6-1 ASSVGRGASTEAF
TRBV5-1 ASSRSGATNEKLF
TRBV9 ASARSGTEVEAF
TRBV6-5 ASSYDSVNTEAF
TRBV19 ASSSKTGSISYEQY
TRBV7-3 ASSLKGLGTPEQY
TRBV30 AWTKTGGRQETQY
TRBV28 ASSLPPGDYGYT
TRBV27 ASSLYGRPGNQPQH